This T cell receptor beta chain was captured by sequencing in a study of T cell repertoires in cytomegalovirus infection. Background on the study: HLA-C-restricted CMV epitopes, recently identified, and well-studied HLA-B-restricted ones were used by the study. Both a matching HLA type and CMV infection were indicated by public TCR beta signatures. Study results and caveats: Predominance within the ex vivo response was attributable to HLA-C-restricted CMV-specific TCR beta clonotypes.

Concerning this clonotype: Its target is unknown.

The CDR3 covers 16 residues. Trimming took 1 base from V and 0 from J, leaving 16 bases between them. Germline V CDR1 and CDR2: DFQATT, SNEGSKA (reference sequence). TCRdb itself ran the reads through MiXCR, one entry per CDR3 protein. The table has hundreds of thousands of distinct CDR3 sequences, roughly 34% seen once. This sequence originates from a human donor in good health (CMV status not recorded). Some clones in this sample may be carry-over from other donors' samples. V is TRBV20-1 and J is TRBJ2-7; D gene uncertain. This specimen was cultured PBMCs, taken from culture after CMV antigen stimulation. As DNA, the CDR3 is TGCAGTGCTAGAGGGAGCCCCCAGACGCTCTCCTACGAGCAGTACTTC. Residues: CSARGSPQTLSYEQYF.